The source of this TCR beta chain is a study of technical replicates of blood from a few donors. The CDR3 runs to 13 residues. Per germline, CDR1 SEHNR and CDR2 FQNEAQ (reference sequence). Trimming removed 2 bases from V and 4 bases from J, with 6 bases in between. Method: immunoSEQ multiplex PCR; TCRdb's copy keeps in-frame clones and lacks some. The sample lists about 88,000 clones, about nine tenths occurring once. Material: T cells isolated from PBMCs. This receptor was taken from a human donor in good health. This rearrangement joins TRBV7-9 to TRBJ1-5; D is unresolved. CDR3 DNA: TGTGCCAGCAGCTTATCAGGTAATCAGCCCCAGCATTTT. Amino acids: CASSLSGNQPQHF.